Following are 6 T cell receptor beta chains from one sample sequenced in a study of blood T cell repertoires in COVID-19. The data were produced by immunoSEQ multiplex PCR, yet TCRdb's version contains in-frame clones alone and is incomplete. The data hold roughly 260,000 clones, with 82% observed a single time. Sequenced: peripheral blood. Receptors originate from a woman between 65 and 79 years old with acute or convalescent COVID-19.

This rearrangement joins TRBV6-5 to TRBJ2-3; D perhaps matches TRBD1 (6 bases). Germline CDR1 is MNHEY and CDR2 is SVGAGI. Trimming left V 5 bases short and J 6 bases short, with 12 bases between. This CDR3 region has 13 residues. This CDR3 is CASSIVGADTQYF. In nucleotides, the CDR3 is TGTGCCAGCAGTATCGTGGGGGCGGATACGCAGTATTTT.

This clone has a single count. The CDR3 DNA follows: TGTGCCAGTAGCCGACAGGGGTTCTCTGGAAACACCATATATTTT. Encoded protein: CASSRQGFSGNTIYF. V is TRBV19 and J is TRBJ1-3; TRBD1 matches 8 bases. The V gene's germline CDR1 is LNHDA and CDR2 SQIVND (reference sequence). CDR3 length: 15 residues. Unmatched junction bases numbered 4, after V lost 6 bases and J lost 0 bases. The whole variable domain, filled in from reference TRBV19 and TRBJ1-3, reads DGGITQSPKYLFRKEGQNVTLSCEQNLNHDAMYWYRQDPGQGLRLIYYSQIVNDFQKGDIAEGYSVSREKKESFPLTVTSAQKNPTAFYLCASSRQGFSGNTIYFGEGSWLTVV.

This chain uses TRBV5-4 with TRBJ2-1; 12 bases agree with TRBD2. The CDR3 spans 14 residues. CDR1 is SGHNT, CDR2 YYREEE, per germline (reference sequence). V shed 10 bases, J shed 4 bases, and the junction held 6 bases outside the gene matches. The CDR3 DNA reads TGTGCCTCTATACTAGCGGGGGGTTACAATGAGCAGTTCTTC. It translates to CASILAGGYNEQFF.

V is TRBV3-1 (or the pseudogene TRBV3-2) and J is TRBJ1-1; unclear D gene. The V end was cut by 1 base, the J end by 0 bases, with 6 bases between. The CDR3 extends over 14 amino acids. CDR1 is LGHDT, CDR2 YNNKEL, per germline (reference sequence). The CDR3 is CASSQGPVNTEAFF. DNA of the CDR3: TGTGCCAGCAGCCAAGGGCCAGTGAACACTGAAGCTTTCTTT.

The chain combines TRBV2 with TRBJ1-5; 11 bases are a match to TRBD1. Germline CDR1 and CDR2: SNHLY and FYNNEI. The ends lost 6 bases at V and 7 bases at J; junction bases unmatched: 5. The CDR3 loop spans 14 amino acids. The CDR3: CASSRTGGEQPQHF. The CDR3 bases are TGTGCCAGCAGCAGGACAGGGGGCGAACAGCCCCAGCATTTT.

V and J are TRBV6-2 or TRBV6-3 and TRBJ1-4; TRBD1 matches at 8 bases. The V gene end was trimmed by 5 bases and the J gene end by 5 bases; junction bases not matched to a gene: 7. Germline values: CDR1 MNHEY, CDR2 SVGEGT. The CDR3 spans 15 residues. The DNA of the CDR3 is TGTGCCAGCAGTCCCCAGGGGGCCGGCAATGAAAAACTGTTTTTT. Protein: CASSPQGAGNEKLFF.